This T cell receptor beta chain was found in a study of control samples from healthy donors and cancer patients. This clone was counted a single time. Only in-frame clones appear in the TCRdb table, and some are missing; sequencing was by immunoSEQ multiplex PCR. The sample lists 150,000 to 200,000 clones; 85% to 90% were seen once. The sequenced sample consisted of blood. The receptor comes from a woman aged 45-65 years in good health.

CDR3 DNA: TGTGCCACCAAACTAGCGGGGAACCACAATGAGCAGTTCTTC. As protein: CATKLAGNHNEQFF. The chain couples TRBV2 to TRBJ2-1, with 10 bases fitting TRBD2. The ends lost 10 bases at V and 5 bases at J; junction bases unmatched: 8. CDR3 length equals 14 residues. The V gene's germline CDR1 is SNHLY and CDR2 FYNNEI.